These 22 T cell receptor beta chains came from one sample sequenced in a study of cytomegalovirus exposure and HLA in healthy donors. The PCR ran on 60 Vbeta and 13 Jbeta primers. The repertoire was sequenced with immunoSEQ multiplex PCR; TCRdb's copy has only in-frame clones and lacks some. This listing includes tens of thousands of clones. The sequencing sample was made of PBMCs. The receptors stem from a woman aged 35 to 49 in good health and CMV-seronegative.

This chain links TRBV7-2 with TRBJ1-5, with 7 bases aligning to TRBD1. Germline V lookup: CDR1 SGHTA, CDR2 FQGNSA. J lost 3 bases, V lost 1 base, and 3 bases had no gene match. CDR3 length: 15 residues. The CDR3 protein is CASSLDGQDNQPQHF. As DNA, the CDR3 is TGTGCCAGCAGCTTAGACGGACAGGACAATCAGCCCCAGCATTTT.

For the CDR3, the DNA is TGTGCCAGCAGTTACTCCGGACAGGGGGATTTCGAGCAGTACTTC. This gives the protein CASSYSGQGDFEQYF. This chain links TRBV6-5 with TRBJ2-7, with TRBD1 identical over 10 bases. CDR3 length: 15 amino acids. J lost 6 bases, V lost 0 bases, and 5 bases had no gene match. Germline values: CDR1 MNHEY, CDR2 SVGAGI.

The chain combines TRBV4-2 with TRBJ1-3, with TRBD1 as a possible D gene (6 bases). The V and J ends lost 0 bases and 0 bases respectively, with 6 bases between them. Germline V gene data show CDR1 as LGHNA and CDR2 as YNFKEQ. The CDR3 covers 15 residues. The CDR3 nucleotides read TGTGCCAGCAGCCAAGACAGGGGCTCTGGAAACACCATATATTTT. Protein product: CASSQDRGSGNTIYF.

The chain is built from TRBV7-9 and TRBJ1-1, with TRBD1 as a possible D gene (5 bases). The CDR3 has 16 amino acids. Deletions cut 4 bases from V and 1 base from J, with 16 bases between. The germline CDR1 and CDR2 sequences are SEHNR and FQNEAQ (reference sequence). CDR3 nucleotides: TGTGCCAGCAGCTCTAAAGCACGACAGACGAACACTGAAGCTTTCTTT. Amino acid sequence: CASSSKARQTNTEAFF.

This rearrangement joins TRBV25-1 to TRBJ2-5, with D unclear. Trimming took 2 bases from V and 5 from J, leaving 15 bases between them. CDR1 is MGHDK, CDR2 SYGVNS, per germline. The length of the CDR3 is 15 residues. CDR3 amino acids: CASSEPRQSWETQYF. The CDR3 coding sequence is TGTGCCAGCAGTGAACCTAGGCAGTCCTGGGAGACCCAGTACTTC.

The rearrangement links TRBV28 to TRBJ2-7; TRBD2 aligns across 11 bases. With 10 bases clipped from V and 6 bases from J, the junction kept 11 bases outside the gene matches. This CDR3 has 14 residues. Germline CDR1 is MDHEN and CDR2 is SYDVKM. CDR3: CATIAGGPPGEQYF. In DNA, the CDR3 is TGTGCCACCATAGCGGGGGGGCCTCCAGGCGAGCAGTACTTC.

V is TRBV7-9 and J is TRBJ2-5; perhaps TRBD2 as D (6 bases). The germline CDR1 and CDR2 sequences are SEHNR and FQNEAQ (reference sequence). The V and J ends lost 4 bases and 2 bases respectively, with 8 bases between them. The CDR3 is 13 amino acids. The CDR3 loop is CASSWGVQETQYF. DNA of the CDR3: TGTGCCAGCAGCTGGGGGGTTCAAGAGACCCAGTACTTC.

The chain links TRBV10-3 to TRBJ2-7, with 8 nucleotides matching TRBD1. The CDR3 consists of 17 residues. Unmatched junction bases numbered 17, after V lost 3 bases and J lost 7 bases. CDR1 ENHRY and CDR2 SYGVKD come from the germline V gene. The CDR3 bases are TGTGCCATCAGTGACCGATTGACCGGGACAGGATCCCTGGAGCAGTACTTC. Its protein is CAISDRLTGTGSLEQYF.

The chain uses TRBV18 and TRBJ2-5, with TRBD2 matching over 8 bases. This CDR3 has 15 amino acids. In germline, CDR1 is KGHSH, CDR2 LQKENI. V was pared by 2 bases and J by 4 bases, with 6 bases of the junction left unmatched. DNA of the CDR3: TGTGCCAGCTCACCAGCGGGGGGCGTCGGAGAGACCCAGTACTTC. It is translated as CASSPAGGVGETQYF.

The genes are TRBV4-1 and TRBJ1-4; D perhaps matches TRBD1 (6 bases). The CDR3 is 15 amino acids. Trimming took off 5 bases at V and 3 bases at J, with 13 bases between the two ends. CDR1 MGHRA and CDR2 YSYEKL come from the germline V gene. The CDR3 DNA is TGCGCCAGCAGCACCCAGACAGGCCCTAATGAAAAACTGTTTTTT. Its translation: CASSTQTGPNEKLFF.

The chain carries TRBV11-2 and TRBJ2-5; D gene uncertain. Germline V gene lookup returns CDR1 SGHAT and CDR2 FQNNGV. V dropped 5 bases and J dropped 2 bases, with 3 bases sitting between them. CDR3 length: 11 residues. DNA of the CDR3: TGTGCCAGCAGCCTACAAGAGACCCAGTACTTC. Its protein is CASSLQETQYF.

The CDR3 DNA follows: TGTGCCAGCAGCTTAGACCTTGTCCGGGACAACGTAAGGGACACTGAAGCTTTCTTT. Protein sequence: CASSLDLVRDNVRDTEAFF. V is TRBV7-2 and J is TRBJ1-1, with D maybe TRBD1 (6 bases). The CDR3 is 19 amino acids. V gave up 1 base and J gave up 3 bases, with 24 bases separating them. Germline V lookup: CDR1 SGHTA, CDR2 FQGNSA.

The chain joins TRBV5-1 to TRBJ2-7; TRBD1 might be the D (5 bases). The CDR3 spans 12 residues. Trimming shortened V by 5 bases and J by 3 bases, and 9 bases separated the two germline ends. Germline V gene sequence: CDR1 SGHRS, CDR2 YFSETQ. The DNA of the CDR3 is TGCGCCAGCAGATTTAGGGGCTACGAGCAGTACTTC. Its translation is CASRFRGYEQYF.

The rearrangement links TRBV5-1 to TRBJ2-1, with D maybe TRBD2 (6 bases). V was trimmed by 4 bases and J by 1 base, leaving 6 bases between them. Germline loops: CDR1 SGHRS, CDR2 YFSETQ. This CDR3 region has 13 residues. In nucleotides, the CDR3 is TGCGCCAGCAGCGCGGGGTCCTACAATGAGCAGTTCTTC. It codes for CASSAGSYNEQFF.

This chain uses TRBV30 with TRBJ1-5; TRBD1 matches 9 bases. After removal of 3 bases from V and 7 bases from J, the junction contained 7 bases not matched to a gene. This CDR3 is 14 amino acids long. Per the germline V gene, CDR1 is GTSNPN and CDR2 is SVGIG (reference sequence). CDR3 DNA sequence: TGTGCCTGGAGGGAGACAGGGGGAGGCCAGCCCCAGCATTTT. It codes for CAWRETGGGQPQHF.

The CDR3: CASSLFRGSRAEQFF. The CDR3 coding sequence is TGTGCCAGCAGTTTATTTCGCGGGAGTCGGGCTGAGCAGTTCTTC. The rearrangement links TRBV28 to TRBJ2-1; the match to TRBD2 covers 7 bases. J lost 9 bases, V lost 1 base, and 9 bases had no gene match. This CDR3 comprises 15 residues. Germline CDR1 is MDHEN and CDR2 is SYDVKM.

The CDR3 nucleotides are TGTGCCAGCAGTGAACCTAGCGGGGGGGGAGAGACCCAGTACTTC. Protein sequence: CASSEPSGGGETQYF. The chain links TRBV2 to TRBJ2-5; TRBD2 agrees at 12 bases. Germline CDR1 reads SNHLY; CDR2 reads FYNNEI. V was pared by 2 bases and J by 4 bases, with 2 bases of the junction left unmatched. The CDR3 is 15 residues long.

The chain couples TRBV28 to TRBJ2-5; TRBD1 agrees at 7 bases. Trimming at V came to 5 bases and at J to 4 bases, leaving 7 bases not matched to a gene. The CDR3 runs to 14 residues. From germline, CDR1 is MDHEN and CDR2 SYDVKM. CDR3 region: CASSNRGRRETQYF. CDR3 nucleotide sequence: TGTGCCAGCAGTAACAGGGGCCGACGAGAGACCCAGTACTTC.

The chain has TRBV28 and TRBJ2-7; 10 bases map to TRBD2. Germline CDR1 is MDHEN and CDR2 is SYDVKM. The CDR3 has 16 residues. Trimming removed 6 bases from V and 9 bases from J; junction bases left unmatched: 17. This chain's CDR3 is CASRPPGLAPRGGQYF. Here the CDR3 DNA reads TGTGCCAGCAGGCCCCCGGGACTAGCGCCTCGCGGGGGGCAGTACTTC.

The chain joins TRBV28 to TRBJ2-7; a weak D match, TRBD2 (5 bases). Trimming cost V 6 bases and J 4 bases, with 7 bases left between them. Germline CDR1 reads MDHEN; CDR2 reads SYDVKM. The CDR3 runs to 11 residues. The CDR3 nucleotides read TGTGCCAGCAGACGGGATTACGAGCAGTACTTC. It encodes CASRRDYEQYF.

V and J are TRBV20-1 and TRBJ1-1; the match to TRBD1 covers 8 bases. V was pared by 6 bases and J by 7 bases, with 4 bases of the junction left unmatched. The CDR3 runs 11 residues. Germline-derived CDR1 and CDR2 are DFQATT and SNEGSKA (reference sequence). CDR3 nucleotide sequence: TGCAGTGCCCCGGACAGGGTTGAAGCTTTCTTT. Encoded protein: CSAPDRVEAFF.

CDR3 sequence reads: CASSQEGGQGASTEAFF. The CDR3 DNA follows: TGTGCCAGCAGCCAAGAGGGGGGACAGGGGGCAAGCACTGAAGCTTTCTTT. The rearrangement uses TRBV4-2 and TRBJ1-1; 12 bases match TRBD1. This CDR3 contains 17 residues. With 0 bases clipped from V and 4 bases from J, the junction kept 6 bases outside the gene matches. Germline V gene sequence: CDR1 LGHNA, CDR2 YNFKEQ.